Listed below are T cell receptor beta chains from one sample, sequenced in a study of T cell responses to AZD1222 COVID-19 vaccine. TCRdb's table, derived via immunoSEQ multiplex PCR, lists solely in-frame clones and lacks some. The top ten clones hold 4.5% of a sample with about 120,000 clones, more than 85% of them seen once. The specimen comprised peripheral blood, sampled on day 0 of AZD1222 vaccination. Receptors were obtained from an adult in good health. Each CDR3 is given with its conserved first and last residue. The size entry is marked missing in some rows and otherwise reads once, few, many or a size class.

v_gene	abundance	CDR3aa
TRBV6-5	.	CASTHSTYGYTF
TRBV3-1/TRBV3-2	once	CASSQAPHTDQPQHF
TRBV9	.	CASRGLGSHNYGYTF
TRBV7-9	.	CASSSLTGTGSSNEQFF
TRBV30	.	CAWSLTGVYGYTF
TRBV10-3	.	CAIAGGGRDEQYF
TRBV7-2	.	CASSTDRSNQPQHF
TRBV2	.	CASTPHNEQFF
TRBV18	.	CASSPGTGGLNTEAFF
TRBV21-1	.	CASSSGREETQYF
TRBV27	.	CASSLRTGPIYEQYF
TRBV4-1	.	CASSSGQVGEKLFF
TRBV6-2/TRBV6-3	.	CASSYSLQDRQYF
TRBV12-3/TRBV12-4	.	CASTHGRAEAFF
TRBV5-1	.	CASSLVWNTLSYNEQFF
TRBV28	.	CASSFRGTSGTQYF
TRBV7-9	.	CASSLAGDYGYTF
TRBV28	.	CASTPQTDSSYEQYF
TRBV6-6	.	CASSGGNSNQPQHF
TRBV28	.	CASSLTGEDNYGYTF
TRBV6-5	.	CAHRQGLNTEAFF
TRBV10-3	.	CAISESYGLGRMNTEAFF
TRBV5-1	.	CASSPEGQGVREQYF
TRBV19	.	CASSIKTSGAGNEQFF
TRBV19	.	CASATGIGYGYTF
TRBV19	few	CASLIDQGSGYGYTF
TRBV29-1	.	CSAGPGATEAFF
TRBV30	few	CAWSVSGSYEQYF
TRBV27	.	CASRTSGGPYEQYF